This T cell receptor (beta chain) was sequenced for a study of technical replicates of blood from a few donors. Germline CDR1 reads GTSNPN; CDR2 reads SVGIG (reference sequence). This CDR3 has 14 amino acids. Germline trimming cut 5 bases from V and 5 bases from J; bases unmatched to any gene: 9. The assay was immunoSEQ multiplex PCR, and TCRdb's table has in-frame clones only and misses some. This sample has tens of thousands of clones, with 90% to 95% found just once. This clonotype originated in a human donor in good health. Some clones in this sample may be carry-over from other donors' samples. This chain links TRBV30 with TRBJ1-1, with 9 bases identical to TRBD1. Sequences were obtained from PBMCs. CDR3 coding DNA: TGTGCCTGGCATACCGGACAGGGGAGGACTGAAGCTTTCTTT. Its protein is CAWHTGQGRTEAFF. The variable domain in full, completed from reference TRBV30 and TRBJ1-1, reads SQTIHQWPATLVQPVGSPLSLECTVEGTSNPNLYWYRQAAGRGLQLLFYSVGIGQISSEVPQNLSASRPQDRQFILSSKKLLLSDSGFYLCAWHTGQGRTEAFFGQGTRLTVV.